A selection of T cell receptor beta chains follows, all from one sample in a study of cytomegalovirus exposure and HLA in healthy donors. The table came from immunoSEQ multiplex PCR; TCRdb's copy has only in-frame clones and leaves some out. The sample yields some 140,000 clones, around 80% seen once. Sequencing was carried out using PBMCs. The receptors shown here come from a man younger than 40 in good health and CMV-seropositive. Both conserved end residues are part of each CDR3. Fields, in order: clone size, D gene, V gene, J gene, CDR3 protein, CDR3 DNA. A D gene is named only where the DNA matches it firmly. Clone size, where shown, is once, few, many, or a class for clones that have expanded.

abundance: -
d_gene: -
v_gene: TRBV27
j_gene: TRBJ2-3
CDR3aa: CASRDHRGTQYF
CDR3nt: TGTGCCAGCAGAGATCACCGGGGTACGCAGTATTTT

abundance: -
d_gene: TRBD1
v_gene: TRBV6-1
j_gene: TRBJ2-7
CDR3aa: CASRGDRRTYEQYF
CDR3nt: TGTGCCAGCAGAGGGGACAGGCGAACCTACGAGCAGTACTTC

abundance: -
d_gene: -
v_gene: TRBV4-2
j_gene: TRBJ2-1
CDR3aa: CASSQDGGGSYNEQFF
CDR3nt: TGTGCCAGCAGCCAAGACGGGGGAGGCTCCTACAATGAGCAGTTCTTC

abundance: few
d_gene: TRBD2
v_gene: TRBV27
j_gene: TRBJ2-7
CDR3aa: CASSLTSGSPHEQYF
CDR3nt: TGTGCCAGCAGTTTAACTAGCGGGAGCCCGCACGAGCAGTACTTC

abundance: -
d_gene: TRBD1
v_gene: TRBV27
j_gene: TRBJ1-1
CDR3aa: CASSAWDRKNTEAFF
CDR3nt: TGTGCCAGCAGTGCATGGGACAGAAAGAACACTGAAGCTTTCTTT

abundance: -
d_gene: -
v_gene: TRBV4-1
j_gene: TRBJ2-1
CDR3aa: CASSQLGLPAYNEQFF
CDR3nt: TGCGCCAGCAGCCAACTGGGACTCCCAGCCTACAATGAGCAGTTCTTC

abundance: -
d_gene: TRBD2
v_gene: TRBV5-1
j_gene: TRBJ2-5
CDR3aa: CASSWNSGNQETQYF
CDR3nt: TGCGCCAGCAGCTGGAATAGCGGGAACCAAGAGACCCAGTACTTC

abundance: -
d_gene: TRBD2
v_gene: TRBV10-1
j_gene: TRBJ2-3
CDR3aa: CASSTSGRVDTQYF
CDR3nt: TGCGCCAGCAGTACTAGCGGGAGAGTGGATACGCAGTATTTT

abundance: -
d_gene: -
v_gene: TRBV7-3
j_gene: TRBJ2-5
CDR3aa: CASSLTSFTSETQYF
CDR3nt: TGTGCCAGCAGCTTGACTTCTTTCACCTCCGAGACCCAGTACTTC

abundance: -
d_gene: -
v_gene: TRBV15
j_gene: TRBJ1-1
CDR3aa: CATSRDRNPGAFF
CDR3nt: TGTGCCACCAGCAGAGATCGAAACCCCGGAGCTTTCTTT

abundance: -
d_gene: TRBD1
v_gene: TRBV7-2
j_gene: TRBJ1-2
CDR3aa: CASSPMDRVGGYTF
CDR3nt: TGTGCCAGCAGCCCGATGGACAGGGTAGGTGGCTACACCTTC

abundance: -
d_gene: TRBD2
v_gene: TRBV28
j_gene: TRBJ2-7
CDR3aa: CASQREGLRRHF
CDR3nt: TGTGCCAGCCAGCGGGAGGGCCTCCGTAGGCACTTC

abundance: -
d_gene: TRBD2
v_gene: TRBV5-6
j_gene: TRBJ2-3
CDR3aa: CASSFGLAGGTDTQYF
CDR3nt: TGTGCCAGCAGCTTCGGTCTAGCGGGAGGGACAGATACGCAGTATTTT

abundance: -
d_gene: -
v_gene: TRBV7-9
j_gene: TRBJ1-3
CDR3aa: CASSFGRPGNTIYF
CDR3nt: TGTGCCAGCAGCTTTGGCCGTCCTGGAAACACCATATATTTT

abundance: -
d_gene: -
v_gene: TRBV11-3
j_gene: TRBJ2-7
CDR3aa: CASSLEWGPDYEQYF
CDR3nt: TGTGCCAGCAGCTTAGAGTGGGGGCCGGACTACGAGCAGTACTTC

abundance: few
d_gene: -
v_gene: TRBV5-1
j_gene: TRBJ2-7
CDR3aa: CASSVGTRYEQYF
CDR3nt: TGCGCCAGCAGCGTCGGGACTCGCTACGAGCAGTACTTC

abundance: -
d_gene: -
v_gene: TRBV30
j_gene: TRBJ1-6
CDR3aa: CAWSVVVGVANSPLHF
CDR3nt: TGTGCCTGGAGTGTAGTGGTAGGGGTTGCGAATTCACCCCTCCACTTT

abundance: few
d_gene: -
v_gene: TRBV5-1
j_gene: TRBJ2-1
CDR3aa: CASSLGRGAGKNEQFF
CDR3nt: TGCGCCAGCAGCTTGGGCCGCGGAGCCGGGAAGAATGAGCAGTTCTTC

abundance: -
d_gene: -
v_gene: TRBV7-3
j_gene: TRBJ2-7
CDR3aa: CASSLRPGGGYEQYF
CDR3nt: TGTGCCAGCAGCTTAAGACCTGGGGGCGGCTACGAGCAGTACTTC

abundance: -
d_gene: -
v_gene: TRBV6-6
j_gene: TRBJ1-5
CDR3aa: CASSGQMNSNQPQHF
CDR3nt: TGTGCCAGCAGTGGACAGATGAATAGCAATCAGCCCCAGCATTTT

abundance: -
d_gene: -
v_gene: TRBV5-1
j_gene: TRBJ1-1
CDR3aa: CASSLSGGGAFF
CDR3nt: TGCGCCAGCAGCTTGTCGGGGGGAGGGGCTTTCTTT

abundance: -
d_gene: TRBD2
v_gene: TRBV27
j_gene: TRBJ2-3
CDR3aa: CASSFLAGGGPDTQYF
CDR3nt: TGTGCCAGCAGTTTCCTAGCGGGAGGGGGCCCAGATACGCAGTATTTT